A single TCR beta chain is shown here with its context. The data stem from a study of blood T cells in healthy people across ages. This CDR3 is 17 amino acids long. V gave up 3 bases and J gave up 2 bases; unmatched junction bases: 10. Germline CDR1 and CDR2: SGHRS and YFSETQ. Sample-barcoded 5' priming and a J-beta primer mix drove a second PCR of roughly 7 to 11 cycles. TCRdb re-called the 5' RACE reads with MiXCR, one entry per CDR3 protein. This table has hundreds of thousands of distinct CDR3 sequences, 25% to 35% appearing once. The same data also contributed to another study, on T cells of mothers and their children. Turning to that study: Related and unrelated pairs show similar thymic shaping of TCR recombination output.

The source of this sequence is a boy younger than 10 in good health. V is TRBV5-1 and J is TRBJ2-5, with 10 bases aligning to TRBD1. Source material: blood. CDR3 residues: CASSSLPGQGTQETQYF. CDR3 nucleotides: TGCGCCAGCAGCTCTCTACCGGGACAGGGGACTCAAGAGACCCAGTACTTC.